These T cell receptor beta chains were read from a single sample in a study of T cells in Graves' hyperthyroidism and ophthalmopathy. MiXCR, applied by TCRdb to the multiplex PCR reads, yields one record per CDR3 protein. Among over 550,000 distinct CDR3 sequences, over 15% were seen once, and the ten largest hold under 20%. The specimen was blood. The receptors derive from a woman between 18 and 30 years old with Graves' hyperthyroidism. Both conserved end residues are part of each CDR3. The D gene is left open where the match is weak. The listing skips clone size in some rows; elsewhere it reads once, few, many or a size class.

v_gene: TRBV28; d_gene: TRBD2; abundance: many; j_gene: TRBJ2-7; CDR3aa: CASSPQREFDEQYF; CDR3nt: TGTGCCAGCAGTCCCCAGCGGGAATTCGACGAGCAGTACTTC
v_gene: TRBV11-2; d_gene: TRBD1; abundance: many; j_gene: TRBJ2-7; CDR3aa: CASSSFRDRESYEQYF; CDR3nt: TGTGCCAGCAGCTCGTTCCGGGACAGGGAGTCCTACGAGCAGTACTTC
v_gene: TRBV11-3; d_gene: TRBD1; abundance: many; j_gene: TRBJ2-7; CDR3aa: CASSLRGQAYEQYF; CDR3nt: TGTGCCAGCAGCTTAAGGGGACAGGCCTACGAGCAGTACTTC
v_gene: TRBV3-1; d_gene: NA; abundance: NA; j_gene: TRBJ2-7; CDR3aa: CASSRIFYEQYF; CDR3nt: TGTGCCAGCAGCCGAATCTTCTACGAGCAGTACTTC
v_gene: TRBV5-1; d_gene: NA; abundance: NA; j_gene: TRBJ1-3; CDR3aa: CASSLGRGSSGNTIYF; CDR3nt: TGCGCCAGCAGCTTGGGCCGGGGGAGTAGTGGAAACACCATATATTTT
v_gene: TRBV19; d_gene: NA; abundance: NA; j_gene: TRBJ2-1; CDR3aa: CASSIFPGGSSYNEQFF; CDR3nt: TGTGCCAGTAGTATATTCCCAGGGGGGAGCTCCTACAATGAGCAGTTCTTC
v_gene: TRBV15; d_gene: NA; abundance: NA; j_gene: TRBJ1-3; CDR3aa: CATSRGPITGNTIYF; CDR3nt: TGTGCCACCAGCAGAGGACCGATTACTGGAAACACCATATATTTT
v_gene: TRBV11-2; d_gene: TRBD2; abundance: NA; j_gene: TRBJ2-2; CDR3aa: CASSLKGVAGGGTGELFF; CDR3nt: TGTGCCAGCAGCTTAAAAGGGGTAGCGGGAGGGGGCACCGGGGAGCTGTTTTTT
v_gene: TRBV15; d_gene: NA; abundance: few; j_gene: TRBJ1-5; CDR3aa: CAASRDVGVINQPQHF; CDR3nt: TGTGCCGCCAGCAGAGATGTGGGGGTCATCAATCAGCCCCAGCATTTT
v_gene: TRBV20-1; d_gene: NA; abundance: few; j_gene: TRBJ1-1; CDR3aa: CSARGQGPSRTEAFF; CDR3nt: TGCAGTGCTAGAGGGCAGGGACCATCGAGAACTGAAGCTTTCTTT
v_gene: TRBV11-2; d_gene: TRBD2; abundance: many; j_gene: TRBJ2-2; CDR3aa: CASSLDGLAGGTGELFF; CDR3nt: TGTGCCAGCAGCTTAGATGGACTAGCGGGGGGGACCGGGGAGCTGTTTTTT
v_gene: TRBV6-2/TRBV6-3; d_gene: TRBD2; abundance: NA; j_gene: TRBJ2-3; CDR3aa: CASSPITSVDTQYF; CDR3nt: TGTGCCAGCAGTCCGATAACTAGCGTTGATACGCAGTATTTT
v_gene: TRBV7-2; d_gene: TRBD2; abundance: many; j_gene: TRBJ2-3; CDR3aa: CASSTTGRGADTQYF; CDR3nt: TGTGCCAGCAGTACTACAGGGCGGGGGGCAGATACGCAGTATTTT
v_gene: TRBV4-3; d_gene: NA; abundance: many; j_gene: TRBJ1-2; CDR3aa: CASSQEVTYYGYTF; CDR3nt: TGCGCCAGCAGCCAAGAGGTAACCTACTATGGCTACACCTTC
v_gene: TRBV28; d_gene: TRBD1; abundance: NA; j_gene: TRBJ2-5; CDR3aa: CASSSSEGAYRETQYF; CDR3nt: TGTGCCAGCAGCTCCTCCGAGGGGGCGTATCGAGAGACCCAGTACTTC
v_gene: TRBV30; d_gene: NA; abundance: few; j_gene: TRBJ1-1; CDR3aa: CAWAQVVSSFAFF; CDR3nt: TGTGCCTGGGCCCAGGTCGTCTCATCGTTCGCTTTCTTT
v_gene: TRBV24-1; d_gene: NA; abundance: many; j_gene: TRBJ2-5; CDR3aa: CATSDPTGRPQETQYF; CDR3nt: TGTGCCACCAGTGACCCCACGGGGCGGCCTCAAGAGACCCAGTACTTC
v_gene: TRBV2; d_gene: NA; abundance: NA; j_gene: TRBJ2-5; CDR3aa: CASSELRRETQYF; CDR3nt: TGTGCCAGCAGTGAATTGCGGAGAGAGACCCAGTACTTC
v_gene: TRBV28; d_gene: NA; abundance: few; j_gene: TRBJ2-7; CDR3aa: CASRRRDSTYEQYF; CDR3nt: TGTGCCAGCAGGCGGAGGGACAGCACTTACGAGCAGTACTTC
v_gene: TRBV2; d_gene: TRBD2; abundance: NA; j_gene: TRBJ2-4; CDR3aa: CASSEELAGLRGNIQYF; CDR3nt: TGTGCCAGCAGTGAAGAACTAGCGGGCCTCAGAGGAAACATTCAGTACTTC
v_gene: TRBV18; d_gene: TRBD1; abundance: few; j_gene: TRBJ2-7; CDR3aa: CASSPGQGLYLGQYF; CDR3nt: TGTGCCAGCTCACCAGGACAGGGACTGTATCTCGGGCAGTACTTC
v_gene: TRBV6-2/TRBV6-3; d_gene: NA; abundance: few; j_gene: TRBJ2-1; CDR3aa: CASSVGPILSSYNEQFF; CDR3nt: TGTGCCAGCAGTGTAGGACCGATCCTGAGCTCCTACAATGAGCAGTTCTTC
v_gene: TRBV29-1; d_gene: NA; abundance: once; j_gene: TRBJ1-1; CDR3aa: CSVRPTNTEAFF; CDR3nt: TGCAGCGTAAGACCGACGAACACTGAAGCTTTCTTT
v_gene: TRBV27; d_gene: NA; abundance: many; j_gene: TRBJ2-7; CDR3aa: CASSLWGHPYEQYF; CDR3nt: TGTGCCAGCAGTTTATGGGGGCACCCCTACGAGCAGTACTTC
v_gene: TRBV6-1; d_gene: TRBD2; abundance: many; j_gene: TRBJ2-5; CDR3aa: CASSPRGVGEETQYF; CDR3nt: TGTGCCAGCAGTCCTCGGGGGGTGGGCGAAGAGACCCAGTACTTC
v_gene: TRBV20-1; d_gene: TRBD1; abundance: few; j_gene: TRBJ1-1; CDR3aa: CSAKGQLNTEAFF; CDR3nt: TGCAGTGCTAAGGGACAGTTGAACACTGAAGCTTTCTTT
v_gene: TRBV27; d_gene: NA; abundance: many; j_gene: TRBJ2-7; CDR3aa: CASSSSLTRSYEQYF; CDR3nt: TGTGCCAGCAGTTCGAGCTTAACACGTTCCTACGAGCAGTACTTC
v_gene: TRBV28; d_gene: NA; abundance: many; j_gene: TRBJ2-7; CDR3aa: CASSLVAPYEQYF; CDR3nt: TGTGCCAGCAGTTTAGTAGCGCCCTACGAGCAGTACTTC
v_gene: TRBV7-2; d_gene: NA; abundance: many; j_gene: TRBJ2-1; CDR3aa: CASSLDPRNNEQFF; CDR3nt: TGTGCCAGCAGCCTGGATCCTAGAAACAATGAGCAGTTCTTC
v_gene: TRBV7-2; d_gene: TRBD1; abundance: few; j_gene: TRBJ2-1; CDR3aa: CASSFYGQGGEQFF; CDR3nt: TGTGCCAGCAGCTTTTACGGACAGGGAGGTGAGCAGTTCTTC
v_gene: TRBV6-1; d_gene: TRBD2; abundance: NA; j_gene: TRBJ2-1; CDR3aa: CASSEGTSGSDEQFF; CDR3nt: TGTGCCAGCAGTGAAGGGACTAGCGGGAGTGACGAGCAGTTCTTC
v_gene: TRBV4-1; d_gene: NA; abundance: NA; j_gene: TRBJ2-3; CDR3aa: CASSQGAHTDTQYF; CDR3nt: TGCGCCAGCAGCCAGGGGGCCCACACAGATACGCAGTATTTT
v_gene: TRBV29-1; d_gene: NA; abundance: NA; j_gene: TRBJ2-3; CDR3aa: CSVDWGDSTDTQYF; CDR3nt: TGCAGCGTTGATTGGGGAGATAGCACAGATACGCAGTATTTT
v_gene: TRBV7-2; d_gene: TRBD1; abundance: many; j_gene: TRBJ1-2; CDR3aa: CASSLGRLGQGTDGYTF; CDR3nt: TGTGCCAGCAGCTTAGGGCGGTTGGGACAGGGGACGGATGGCTACACCTTC
v_gene: TRBV20-1; d_gene: NA; abundance: few; j_gene: TRBJ2-7; CDR3aa: CSAQRGDSLFEQYF; CDR3nt: TGCAGTGCCCAAAGAGGGGACTCGCTCTTTGAGCAGTACTTC
v_gene: TRBV7-9; d_gene: NA; abundance: few; j_gene: TRBJ2-3; CDR3aa: CASSSPLPPRGSREDTQYF; CDR3nt: TGTGCCAGCAGCTCGCCCCTTCCTCCCCGGGGAAGTAGGGAAGATACGCAGTATTTT
v_gene: TRBV2; d_gene: TRBD1; abundance: NA; j_gene: TRBJ2-6; CDR3aa: CASSVVVGRGLAGANVLTF; CDR3nt: TGTGCCAGCAGCGTCGTCGTGGGCAGGGGGCTCGCCGGGGCCAACGTCCTGACTTTC
v_gene: TRBV28; d_gene: TRBD1; abundance: many; j_gene: TRBJ1-2; CDR3aa: CASSPAGQGLGDGYTF; CDR3nt: TGTGCCAGCAGCCCCGCGGGACAGGGATTAGGGGATGGCTACACCTTC
v_gene: TRBV4-3; d_gene: NA; abundance: few; j_gene: TRBJ1-2; CDR3aa: CASSQEQGPGYTF; CDR3nt: TGCGCCAGCAGCCAAGAACAGGGCCCCGGCTACACCTTC
v_gene: TRBV6-1; d_gene: TRBD1; abundance: many; j_gene: TRBJ2-1; CDR3aa: CASSGQGVNNEQFF; CDR3nt: TGTGCCAGCAGTGGACAGGGGGTGAACAATGAGCAGTTCTTC
v_gene: TRBV11-2; d_gene: NA; abundance: many; j_gene: TRBJ2-7; CDR3aa: CASSHPWRDSYEQYF; CDR3nt: TGTGCCAGCAGCCATCCGTGGAGAGATTCCTACGAGCAGTACTTC
v_gene: TRBV12-3/TRBV12-4; d_gene: NA; abundance: NA; j_gene: TRBJ2-1; CDR3aa: CASSAPIPADYNEQFF; CDR3nt: TGTGCCAGCAGTGCACCTATACCGGCTGACTACAATGAGCAGTTCTTC
v_gene: TRBV29-1; d_gene: NA; abundance: NA; j_gene: TRBJ1-2; CDR3aa: CNVLDPPYGYTF; CDR3nt: TGCAACGTTTTAGATCCTCCCTATGGCTACACCTTC
v_gene: TRBV7-8; d_gene: NA; abundance: NA; j_gene: TRBJ2-5; CDR3aa: CASSPWGGTGRETQYF; CDR3nt: TGTGCCAGCAGCCCGTGGGGTGGGACTGGCAGAGAGACCCAGTACTTC
v_gene: TRBV19; d_gene: NA; abundance: NA; j_gene: TRBJ2-1; CDR3aa: CASSISSHNEQFF; CDR3nt: TGTGCCAGTAGTATATCTAGCCACAATGAGCAGTTCTTC
v_gene: TRBV3-1; d_gene: NA; abundance: many; j_gene: TRBJ2-2; CDR3aa: CASSQQGGTGELFF; CDR3nt: TGTGCCAGCAGCCAACAGGGAGGCACCGGGGAGCTGTTTTTT
v_gene: TRBV6-2/TRBV6-3; d_gene: TRBD2; abundance: many; j_gene: TRBJ2-5; CDR3aa: CASKASGYETQYF; CDR3nt: TGTGCCAGCAAAGCTAGCGGGTACGAGACCCAGTACTTC
v_gene: TRBV7-2; d_gene: NA; abundance: NA; j_gene: TRBJ2-6; CDR3aa: CASSLILNSGANVLTF; CDR3nt: TGTGCCAGCAGCCTCATTTTGAACTCTGGGGCCAACGTCCTGACTTTC
v_gene: TRBV18; d_gene: TRBD1; abundance: NA; j_gene: TRBJ1-2; CDR3aa: CASSPPGQGAFGYTF; CDR3nt: TGTGCCAGCTCACCACCGGGACAGGGGGCATTTGGCTACACCTTC
v_gene: TRBV7-6; d_gene: NA; abundance: NA; j_gene: TRBJ2-1; CDR3aa: CASSPLNSGVSNEQFF; CDR3nt: TGTGCCAGCAGCCCCTTGAATAGCGGAGTTTCCAATGAGCAGTTCTTC
v_gene: TRBV11-3; d_gene: NA; abundance: many; j_gene: TRBJ2-5; CDR3aa: CASSFNFGETQYF; CDR3nt: TGTGCCAGCAGCTTCAATTTCGGGGAGACCCAGTACTTC
v_gene: TRBV19; d_gene: TRBD1; abundance: NA; j_gene: TRBJ2-1; CDR3aa: CASSLGGTGHNEQFF; CDR3nt: TGTGCCAGTAGTCTCGGAGGGACAGGACACAATGAGCAGTTCTTC
v_gene: TRBV5-8; d_gene: NA; abundance: many; j_gene: TRBJ1-2; CDR3aa: CASSLAGNYGYTF; CDR3nt: TGTGCCAGCAGCTTAGCAGGGAACTATGGCTACACCTTC
v_gene: TRBV6-1; d_gene: TRBD2; abundance: many; j_gene: TRBJ2-1; CDR3aa: CASSDSGRAYEQFF; CDR3nt: TGTGCCAGCAGTGATAGCGGGAGGGCCTATGAGCAGTTCTTC
v_gene: TRBV12-3/TRBV12-4; d_gene: TRBD1; abundance: NA; j_gene: TRBJ1-5; CDR3aa: CASSYGTGGRAHF; CDR3nt: TGTGCCAGCAGTTACGGGACAGGGGGAAGGGCGCATTTT
v_gene: TRBV14; d_gene: NA; abundance: few; j_gene: TRBJ2-5; CDR3aa: CASSLRGDETQYF; CDR3nt: TGTGCCAGCAGCCTGAGGGGGGATGAGACCCAGTACTTC
v_gene: TRBV20-1; d_gene: NA; abundance: NA; j_gene: TRBJ1-1; CDR3aa: CSHRDYRNTEAFF; CDR3nt: TGCAGTCACCGGGACTACAGGAACACTGAAGCTTTCTTT
v_gene: TRBV20-1; d_gene: NA; abundance: many; j_gene: TRBJ1-2; CDR3aa: CSARGHGGYTF; CDR3nt: TGCAGTGCGCGGGGACATGGTGGCTACACCTTC
v_gene: TRBV3-1; d_gene: NA; abundance: NA; j_gene: TRBJ2-7; CDR3aa: CASSQEGASGSYEQYF; CDR3nt: TGTGCCAGCAGCCAAGAGGGGGCTAGCGGATCCTACGAGCAGTACTTC